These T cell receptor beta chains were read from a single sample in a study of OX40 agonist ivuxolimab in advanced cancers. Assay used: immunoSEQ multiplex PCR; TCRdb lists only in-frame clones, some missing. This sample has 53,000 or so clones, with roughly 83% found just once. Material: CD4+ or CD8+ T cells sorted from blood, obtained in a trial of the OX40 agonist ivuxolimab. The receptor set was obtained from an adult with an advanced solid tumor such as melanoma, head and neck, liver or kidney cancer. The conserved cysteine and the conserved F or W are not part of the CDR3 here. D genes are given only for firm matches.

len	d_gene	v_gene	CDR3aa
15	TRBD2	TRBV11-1	ASSRRPLAGEENTQY
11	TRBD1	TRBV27	ASSFRQGNEQF
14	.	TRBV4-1	ASSQERGRALHEQY
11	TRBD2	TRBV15	ATGLAGINEQF
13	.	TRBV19	ASSIKWESTDTQY
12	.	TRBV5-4	ASSIPSRTDTQY
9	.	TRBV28	ASSLLDEQY
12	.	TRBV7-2	ASSTTGSPTEAF
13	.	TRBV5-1	ASSFEVGTRYEQY
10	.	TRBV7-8	ASSRLVDEQF
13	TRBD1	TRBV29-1	SATPQGESTGELF
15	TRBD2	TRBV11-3	ASSWRREWGGIDTQY
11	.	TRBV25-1	ASSEPGREKLF
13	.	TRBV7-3	ASSLWGGGNTEAF
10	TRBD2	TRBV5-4	ASTGTSNEQF
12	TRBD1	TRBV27	AVKRDRVSYEQY
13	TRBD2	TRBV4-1	ASSKSLAGDLAQF
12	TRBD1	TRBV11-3	ASSPGTGGTEAF
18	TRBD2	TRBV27	ASSLEPPLWGGSSYNEQF
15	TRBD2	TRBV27	ASSQTSGRAGWETQY
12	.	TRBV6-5	ASEKGGSYNEQF
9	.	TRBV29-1	SVEAGAEAF
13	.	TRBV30	AWKGQALLTPEAF
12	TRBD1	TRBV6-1	ASKPGQGYTEAF
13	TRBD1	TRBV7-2	ASSLAGQMNTEAF
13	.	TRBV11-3	ASSWVTSGANVLT
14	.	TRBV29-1	SVETAVGRAYNEQF
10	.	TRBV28	ASSWGPYEQY
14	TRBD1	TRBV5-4	ASTRTQGQVTGELF
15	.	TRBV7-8	ASSLALGQTSNYGYT
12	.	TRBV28	ASSLDRINYGYT
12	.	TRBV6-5	ASSYGGAKNIQY
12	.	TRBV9	ASSVERGTGELF
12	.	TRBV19	ASSNQYGDYGYT
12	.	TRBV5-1	ASTMTENTGELF
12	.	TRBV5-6	ASSPPLSTDTQY
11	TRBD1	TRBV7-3	ASSSNRGTEAF
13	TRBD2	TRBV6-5	ASTTGGRVWETQY
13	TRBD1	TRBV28	ASSGGQNYTDTQY
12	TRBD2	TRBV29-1	SVQIGTSRDTQY
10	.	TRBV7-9	ASSLPLDTKY